This T cell receptor (beta chain) is from a study of blood T cells in healthy people across ages. This clonotype was picked up many times. The authors ran a second PCR of about 6 to 12 cycles using a sample-barcoded 5' primer and a J-beta primer mix. Every cDNA molecule bore a tag from a template-switch adaptor containing 12 random nucleotides. MiXCR was run by TCRdb on the 5' RACE reads, yielding one entry per CDR3 protein. The sample has 1.5 million to 2 million distinct CDR3 sequences, approximately 50% seen once; the top ten hold about 2.1%. Every donor contributed roughly 10 milliliters of peripheral blood by blood draw. Extractions gave at least 6 micrograms of total RNA per sample. This receptor was taken from a middle-aged woman in good health. The material sequenced was blood.

The CDR3 bases are TGTGCCAGCAGCTCCTGGGAAAATGAGCAGTTCTTC. It encodes CASSSWENEQFF. The rearrangement joins TRBV11-3 to TRBJ2-1, with D unclear. V lost 4 bases to trimming and J lost 7 bases, with 8 bases between them. The germline V gene has CDR1 SGHNT and CDR2 YENEEA. This CDR3 spans 12 amino acids.